This T cell receptor (beta chain) came from a study of CD8 T cells in ankylosing spondylitis. Findings of the study overall: In reactive arthritis synovial fluid and blood, some motif variants had been reported before. Reportedly, matched ankylosing spondylitis synovial fluid was significantly enriched for disease-linked clones. Blood from ankylosing spondylitis patients appeared to carry a characteristic roughly 8-variant TCR beta motif. Relatively rare in peripheral blood, disease-linked clones were also CD8+.

Quantitative molecular-barcoded 5'-RACE generated the TCR beta libraries. TCRdb passed the 5' RACE reads through MiXCR, listing each CDR3 protein once. The top ten clones hold about 0.89% of a sample with hundreds of thousands of distinct CDR3 sequences, roughly a quarter of them seen once. The V gene's germline CDR1 is SQVTM and CDR2 ANQGSEA. V lost 4 bases and J lost 0; bases outside the gene matches: 5. CDR3 size: 14 residues. This clonotype was picked up a small number of times. The antigen remains unidentified. The sample taken for sequencing was blood, either unsorted or a sorted T cell fraction (not recorded which). The chain joins TRBV29-1 to TRBJ2-5, with 7 bases that match TRBD2. The sequence was collected from a male donor with ankylosing spondylitis. CDR3 loop: CSVAPGGNQETQYF. The CDR3 DNA reads TGCAGCGTTGCCCCGGGAGGTAACCAAGAGACCCAGTACTTC.